This is a list of T cell receptor beta chains from one sample in a study of CD8+ T cells in alopecia areata. Clones were sequenced by immunoSEQ multiplex PCR, and TCRdb holds only the in-frame ones, with some missing. The table includes under 200,000 clones, 60% detected once. The source material was CD4+ T cells sorted from blood, sampled at week 24, from a patient treated with tofacitinib. These receptors all stem from a human donor with alopecia areata. Both conserved end residues are part of each CDR3. D genes are given only for firm matches. Size is stated for part of the rows, as once, few or many counts, or as a class when the clone is expanded.

clone size	D gene	J gene	V gene	CDR3 protein	CDR3 DNA
-	-	TRBJ2-7	TRBV29-1	CSVGGRSYEQYF	TGCAGCGTTGGTGGCAGATCCTACGAGCAGTACTTC
-	TRBD2	TRBJ2-3	TRBV30	CAWSSGTPDTQYF	TGTGCCTGGAGCAGCGGGACTCCAGATACGCAGTATTTT
-	TRBD1	TRBJ1-1	TRBV4-1	CASSQVGRGTSRDRGTEAFF	TGCGCCAGCAGCCAAGTGGGGCGGGGAACGTCCCGGGACAGGGGTACTGAAGCTTTCTTT
few	TRBD1	TRBJ2-7	TRBV5-1	CASSWGTGGPYEQYF	TGCGCCAGCAGCTGGGGGACAGGGGGGCCCTACGAGCAGTACTTC
-	-	TRBJ1-3	TRBV19	CASSTGQAGNTIYF	TGTGCCAGTAGTACCGGACAAGCTGGAAACACCATATATTTT
-	-	TRBJ2-3	TRBV29-1	CSVLVWASTDTQYF	TGCAGCGTCCTGGTATGGGCTAGCACAGATACGCAGTATTTT
few	-	TRBJ1-1	TRBV29-1	CSVVGRQYQLKAFF	TGCAGCGTTGTAGGCCGGCAGTATCAACTGAAAGCTTTCTTT
few	TRBD1	TRBJ1-1	TRBV29-1	CSVRTGAIGTEAFF	TGCAGCGTCCGGACAGGGGCTATTGGCACTGAAGCTTTCTTT
-	-	TRBJ2-3	TRBV29-1	CSVHSLITDTQYF	TGCAGCGTTCACTCGTTGATCACAGATACGCAGTATTTT
-	-	TRBJ1-6	TRBV7-9	CASSLSQGRDSPLHF	TGTGCCAGCAGCTTAAGCCAGGGACGCGATTCACCCCTCCACTTT
-	-	TRBJ2-6	TRBV29-1	CSVAGPSGANVLTF	TGCAGCGTCGCCGGACCCTCTGGGGCCAACGTCCTGACTTTC
-	TRBD1	TRBJ1-4	TRBV30	CAWRRAGGPNEKLFF	TGTGCCTGGAGACGAGCAGGGGGACCTAATGAAAAACTGTTTTTT
few	TRBD2	TRBJ2-1	TRBV28	CASSIAGLGSNEQFF	TGTGCCAGCAGCATAGCGGGGTTAGGCTCCAATGAGCAGTTCTTC
-	-	TRBJ1-1	TRBV30	CAWSRGGIGEAFF	TGTGCCTGGAGTCGGGGGGGTATAGGTGAAGCTTTCTTT
-	-	TRBJ2-7	TRBV5-6	CASSLGTDSYEQYF	TGTGCCAGCAGCTTGGGGACGGATTCCTACGAGCAGTACTTC
once	-	TRBJ2-7	TRBV4-2	CASSQGLKSYEQYF	TGTGCCAGCAGCCAGGGACTGAAGTCCTACGAGCAGTACTTC
-	-	TRBJ2-7	TRBV7-9	CASSLGNEQYF	TGTGCCAGCAGCTTAGGGAACGAGCAGTACTTC
-	-	TRBJ1-1	TRBV7-9	CASSLGQPRAEAFF	TGTGCCAGCAGCTTAGGACAGCCGAGGGCTGAAGCTTTCTTT
-	-	TRBJ1-6	TRBV30	CAWSVTQSVNSPLHF	TGTGCCTGGAGTGTTACGCAGAGTGTTAATTCACCCCTCCACTTT
-	-	TRBJ2-7	TRBV30	CAWSGRAAYEQYF	TGTGCCTGGAGTGGCCGCGCCGCCTACGAGCAGTACTTC
-	-	TRBJ2-5	TRBV5-1	CASSLVLKETQYF	TGCGCCAGCAGCTTGGTTCTCAAAGAGACCCAGTACTTC
once	-	TRBJ1-6	TRBV6-5	CASSYEFDSPLHF	TGTGCCAGCAGTTACGAGTTTGATTCACCCCTCCACTTT
-	-	TRBJ2-5	TRBV29-1	CSVERGETQYF	TGCAGCGTTGAGAGGGGAGAGACCCAGTACTTC
few	TRBD1	TRBJ1-2	TRBV29-1	CSSHQGGTNYGYTF	TGCAGCTCCCACCAGGGGGGAACTAACTATGGCTACACCTTC
-	-	TRBJ2-1	TRBV5-1	CASSLDSGNEQFF	TGCGCCAGCAGCTTGGACAGCGGGAATGAGCAGTTCTTC
-	TRBD1	TRBJ2-7	TRBV27	CASSPTWTGEFEYF	TGTGCCAGCAGTCCCACCTGGACAGGGGAGTTCGAGTACTTC
-	TRBD2	TRBJ2-1	TRBV6-6	CASSPRGGLNEQFF	TGTGCCAGCAGCCCGCGGGGGGGGCTCAATGAGCAGTTCTTC
-	-	TRBJ2-4	TRBV19	CASKGRNQYF	TGTGCCAGTAAGGGGAGGAATCAGTACTTC
-	-	TRBJ1-2	TRBV6-5	CASSSGADYGCTF	TGTGCCAGCAGTTCTGGGGCCGACTATGGCTGCACCTTC
-	-	TRBJ1-3	TRBV30	CAWATAESSGNTIYF	TGTGCCTGGGCTACGGCAGAGAGCTCTGGAAACACCATATATTTT
few	TRBD2	TRBJ2-3	TRBV13	CASSPISGGITDTQYF	TGTGCCAGCAGCCCAATTAGCGGGGGGATCACAGATACGCAGTATTTT
-	-	TRBJ1-2	TRBV20-1	CSARDLRGYTF	TGCAGTGCTAGAGATTTGCGCGGCTACACCTTC
-	-	TRBJ2-2	TRBV7-9	CASSQRGSRIGELFF	TGTGCCAGCAGCCAGAGGGGTTCTCGAATCGGGGAGCTGTTTTTT
-	-	TRBJ1-6	TRBV6-5	CASSRGTNSPLHF	TGTGCCAGCAGTAGGGGAACGAATTCACCCCTCCACTTT
many	TRBD2	TRBJ2-3	TRBV7-6	CASSTGLAGREDTQYF	TGTGCCAGCAGCACCGGACTAGCGGGGAGGGAAGATACGCAGTATTTT
-	TRBD1	TRBJ2-7	TRBV30	CAWSLGQGGEQYF	TGTGCCTGGAGTCTAGGACAGGGAGGAGAGCAGTACTTC
few	TRBD1	TRBJ2-5	TRBV6-5	CASSRTGVSETQYF	TGTGCCAGCAGTAGGACAGGGGTTTCCGAGACCCAGTACTTC
-	-	TRBJ2-3	TRBV6-5	CASRGRGNADTQYF	TGTGCCAGCAGGGGACGAGGAAACGCAGATACGCAGTATTTT
-	TRBD1	TRBJ2-4	TRBV30	CAWSAGQGGKNIQYF	TGTGCCTGGAGTGCCGGACAGGGCGGCAAAAACATTCAGTACTTC
-	-	TRBJ2-7	TRBV30	CAWSVGLGSGGEQYF	TGTGCCTGGAGTGTAGGCCTCGGGTCCGGCGGCGAGCAGTACTTC
-	-	TRBJ1-1	TRBV13	CASSRPATFTEAFF	TGTGCCAGCAGCCGGCCGGCGACATTCACTGAAGCTTTCTTT
-	-	TRBJ1-1	TRBV2	CASSAMENTEAFF	TGTGCCAGCAGTGCTATGGAAAACACTGAAGCTTTCTTT
once	-	TRBJ2-1	TRBV25-1	CASSESYNEQFF	TGTGCCAGCAGTGAATCCTACAATGAGCAGTTCTTC
-	-	TRBJ1-1	TRBV7-3	CASSPTTSTEAFF	TGTGCCAGCAGCCCGACAACCAGCACTGAAGCTTTCTTT
-	-	TRBJ1-6	TRBV15	CATSWGQGNSPLHF	TGTGCCACCAGCTGGGGACAAGGGAATTCACCCCTCCACTTT
-	-	TRBJ2-7	TRBV5-6	CASSRRNLWISYEQYF	TGTGCCAGCAGCCGACGGAACCTTTGGATTTCCTACGAGCAGTACTTC
-	-	TRBJ2-1	TRBV5-1	CASSLAGQYNEQFF	TGCGCCAGCAGCTTGGCCGGGCAGTACAATGAGCAGTTCTTC
-	TRBD2	TRBJ2-5	TRBV29-1	CSVVKRGRQETQYF	TGCAGCGTTGTAAAGCGGGGGCGGCAAGAGACCCAGTACTTC
-	TRBD1	TRBJ1-1	TRBV29-1	CSVEDRRGPGGEAFF	TGCAGCGTTGAAGATCGCAGGGGGCCAGGAGGTGAAGCTTTCTTT
-	TRBD1	TRBJ2-7	TRBV7-2	CASSDGQGSYEQYF	TGTGCCAGCAGCGACGGACAGGGTTCCTACGAGCAGTACTTC
many	-	TRBJ2-7	TRBV2	CASSESRSQQYF	TGTGCCAGCAGTGAGAGCCGTTCGCAGCAGTACTTC
once	-	TRBJ2-5	TRBV7-8	CASSSQETQYF	TGTGCCAGCAGCTCCCAGGAGACCCAGTACTTC
-	-	TRBJ1-3	TRBV18	CASSRDPHTIYF	TGTGCCAGCTCCCGGGACCCTCACACCATATATTTT
few	-	TRBJ2-6	TRBV11-2	CASSSISSGANVLTF	TGTGCCAGCAGCTCGATTTCATCTGGGGCCAACGTCCTGACTTTC
few	-	TRBJ2-4	TRBV7-9	CASSRPGQTKNIQYF	TGTGCCAGCAGCCGACCTGGACAGACCAAAAACATTCAGTACTTC
-	TRBD1	TRBJ1-1	TRBV6-5	CASSTRQGAGTEAFF	TGTGCCAGCAGTACCCGACAGGGGGCTGGCACTGAAGCTTTCTTT
-	-	TRBJ2-5	TRBV29-1	CTIPGPSQETQYF	TGCACCATCCCGGGACCATCACAAGAGACCCAGTACTTC
-	TRBD1	TRBJ1-5	TRBV23-1	CASSQPLNPGGGSGNQPQHF	TGCGCCAGCAGTCAACCCCTTAACCCAGGGGGCGGTTCTGGCAATCAGCCCCAGCATTTT